This TCR beta chain appears in the sequencing data of a study of monozygotic twins with inflammatory bowel disease. TCRdb reprocessed the 5' RACE reads and stores each CDR3 protein as one record, lacking DNA. The listing records some 440,000 distinct CDR3 sequences. The CDR3 contains 15 residues. Germline lookup yields CDR1 SGHRS and CDR2 YFSETQ. Whole-blood total RNA was extracted without T cell sorting. As regards this clonotype: The antigen is unknown.

General study findings and limits: No discrimination was achieved between different T cell subtypes. With others, IBD patients shared fewer clonotypes than healthy twins did, especially with disease activity. Evidence failed to back one strong IBD-linked signal or clonotype.

This sequence joins TRBV5-1 and TRBJ2-1; TCRdb indicates TRBD2, and absent DNA this call remains unverified. This TCR was sampled from a human donor with ulcerative colitis or Crohn's disease, or a healthy co-twin of an affected twin (not recorded which). Sample: blood. CDR3 residues: CASSLLAGGSDEQFF.